This paragraph covers one T cell receptor (beta chain) sequence. This sample was taken from a study of OX40 agonist ivuxolimab in advanced cancers. Study-wide context: An agonistic human IgG2 monoclonal antibody against OX40 (CD134) was given. Checkpoint inhibitors had been given previously to roughly 40% of patients.

Some clones are missing from TCRdb's copy, which holds only in-frame ones; the method was immunoSEQ multiplex PCR. Among 50,000 to 70,000 clones listed, approximately 83% were seen once. Germline V gene sequence: CDR1 LNHDA, CDR2 SQIVND (reference sequence). The CDR3 runs 15 residues. J gave up 1 base and V 6 bases, and 6 bases lay outside the gene matches. Blood got drawn at baseline, again on cycle 4 day 1, and then on cycle 7 day 1. This chain connects TRBV19 to TRBJ1-1; 9 bases align to TRBD1. Sequences were derived from CD4+ or CD8+ T cells sorted from blood, sampled in a trial of the OX40 agonist ivuxolimab. The clonotype originates from an adult with an advanced solid tumor such as melanoma, head and neck, liver or kidney cancer. The CDR3 nucleotides read TGTGCCAGTAGACCCCGGACAGGGGCGAACACTGAAGCTTTCTTT. Translation gives CASRPRTGANTEAFF.